A single sample gave rise to the 29 T cell receptor beta chains below, sequenced in a study of blood T cell repertoires in COVID-19. The repertoire was sequenced with immunoSEQ multiplex PCR; TCRdb's copy has only in-frame clones and lacks some. Among 250,000 to 300,000 clones listed, around 87% were seen once. Sequencing was done on a sample of peripheral blood. The receptors derive from a man younger than 35 with active or convalescent COVID-19.

The table lists this clone with a count of one. The chain recombines TRBV24-1 with TRBJ2-5; 10 bases align to TRBD1. V shed 5 bases and J 4 bases; nucleotides not matched to a gene: 3. Germline V lookup: CDR1 KGHDR, CDR2 SFDVKD. CDR3 length equals 14 residues. CDR3 coding DNA: TGTGCCACCAGTGCTGGGACAGGGGTAGAGACCCAGTACTTC. Protein: CATSAGTGVETQYF.

The gene calls are TRBV6-6 and TRBJ1-5, with D perhaps matching TRBD1 (6 bases). The CDR3 is 14 residues long. CDR1 is MNHNY, CDR2 SVGAGI, per germline (reference sequence). Trimming stripped 10 bases from V and 1 base from J, with 14 bases between. The CDR3 nucleotides are TGTGCCACCCTACAGGGTTTGAGCAATCAGCCCCAGCATTTT. It specifies CATLQGLSNQPQHF.

This chain links TRBV30 with TRBJ2-5; no clear D gene. V dropped 7 bases and J dropped 1 base, with 10 bases sitting between them. CDR3 length: 12 residues. The V gene's germline CDR1 is GTSNPN and CDR2 SVGIG (reference sequence). The CDR3, as DNA: TGTGCCTCGCGTCTTCCCCAAGAGACCCAGTACTTC. Translation: CASRLPQETQYF. The whole variable domain, filled in from reference TRBV30 and TRBJ2-5, reads SQTIHQWPATLVQPVGSPLSLECTVEGTSNPNLYWYRQAAGRGLQLLFYSVGIGQISSEVPQNLSASRPQDRQFILSSKKLLLSDSGFYLCASRLPQETQYFGPGTRLLVL.

The rearrangement joins TRBV7-6 to TRBJ1-5; tentatively, D is TRBD1 (6 bases). Trimming left V 3 bases short and J 0 bases short, with 15 bases between. The CDR3 has 17 amino acids. The germline V gene has CDR1 SGHVS and CDR2 FNYEAQ. DNA for the CDR3: TGTGCCAGCAGCTTGACCCCACTCAGGGGTAGCAATCAGCCCCAGCATTTT. Translation gives CASSLTPLRGSNQPQHF.

In this sample, this clone turned up a few times. The V and J genes are TRBV9 and TRBJ1-6; the D is unclear. The CDR3 is 13 residues long. V was trimmed by 3 bases and J by 8 bases, leaving 9 bases between them. Germline V CDR1 and CDR2: SGDLS, YYNGEE. The CDR3 here is CASSDGSYSPLHF. CDR3 bases: TGTGCCAGCAGCGATGGCAGTTATTCACCCCTCCACTTT.

With respect to this clone: A much more abundant neighbour one base away suggests this may be a read error. This chain joins TRBV14 and TRBJ2-5; D gene unclear. The CDR3 spans 15 residues. The germline CDR1 and CDR2 sequences are SGHDN and FVKESK. Written as DNA, the CDR3 is TGTGCCATCAGCCAAGTACTGCCCCGAGGTGGGACCCAGTACTTC. It codes for CAISQVLPRGGTQYF.

The rearrangement joins TRBV7-9 to TRBJ1-3; D uncertain. CDR3 length: 12 amino acids. Germline CDR1 is SEHNR and CDR2 is FQNEAQ (reference sequence). V was cut by 5 bases and J by 6 bases, with 8 bases left in between. CDR3 bases: TGTGCCAGCAGCGGAGCGCTAAACACCATATATTTT. As protein: CASSGALNTIYF.

The chain has TRBV28 and TRBJ1-5, with 7 bases aligning to TRBD1. CDR1 and CDR2 (germline): MDHEN, SYDVKM. The CDR3 is 15 residues long. J lost 4 bases, V lost 2 bases, and 5 bases had no gene match. In DNA form, the CDR3 reads TGTGCCAGCAGTTTAATGGGGACAGCAAATCAGCCCCAGCATTTT. As protein: CASSLMGTANQPQHF.

Points on this clone: The sample carries other DNA sequences with the same CDR3. This chain uses TRBV29-1 with TRBJ2-3; D gene unclear. Germline V gene data show CDR1 as SQVTM and CDR2 as ANQGSEA. V was trimmed by 4 bases and J by 6 bases, leaving 5 bases between them. CDR3 length: 10 amino acids. In DNA form, the CDR3 reads TGCAGCGTTGGTCTGGATACGCAGTATTTT. Protein product: CSVGLDTQYF.

The rearrangement links TRBV9 to TRBJ1-2; D unclear. There are 14 residues in the CDR3. Germline V CDR1 and CDR2: SGDLS, YYNGEE. V was clipped by 4 bases and J by 4 bases, with 14 bases between them. The CDR3 coding sequence is TGTGCCAGCAGCTCCAGATCCGGGTTCTATGGCTACACCTTC. Translating it yields CASSSRSGFYGYTF.

This chain links TRBV27 with TRBJ2-1; 10 nucleotides line up with TRBD1. The CDR3 contains 15 residues. Losses at the gene ends were 3 bases for V and 4 bases for J; bases not matched to a gene: 3. Germline CDR1 is MNHEY and CDR2 is SMNVEV (reference sequence). The CDR3 nucleotides are TGTGCCAGCAGTTTGTGGGACAGGGGTTACAATGAGCAGTTCTTC. Amino acid sequence: CASSLWDRGYNEQFF.

The genes are TRBV19 and TRBJ2-1; TRBD1 agrees at 7 bases. Germline V lookup: CDR1 LNHDA, CDR2 SQIVND (reference sequence). J was trimmed by 2 bases and V by 3 bases; bases with no gene match: 4. The length of the CDR3 is 15 residues. The CDR3 nucleotides read TGTGCCAGTAGTATTTACAGGGGACCCTACAATGAGCAGTTCTTC. This translates into CASSIYRGPYNEQFF.

This chain connects TRBV12-3 or TRBV12-4 to TRBJ1-1; 8 bases are a match to TRBD1. This CDR3 has 13 amino acids. The V and J ends lost 7 bases and 4 bases, in that order; junction bases with no gene match: 5. Here the CDR3 reads CASIFTGGTEAFF. The CDR3 region has the DNA TGTGCCAGCATCTTTACAGGGGGCACTGAAGCTTTCTTT.

V and J are TRBV19 and TRBJ1-5; a weak D match, TRBD1 (6 bases). CDR3 length equals 16 residues. CDR1 is LNHDA and CDR2 is SQIVND in the germline V gene (reference sequence). Deletions cut 4 bases from V and 0 bases from J, with 13 bases between. The CDR3 reads CASSRGTRDSNQPQHF. DNA for the CDR3: TGTGCCAGTAGTAGAGGGACACGCGATAGCAATCAGCCCCAGCATTTT. Looking up the rest from reference TRBV19 and TRBJ1-5 gives the full variable domain: DGGITQSPKYLFRKEGQNVTLSCEQNLNHDAMYWYRQDPGQGLRLIYYSQIVNDFQKGDIAEGYSVSREKKESFPLTVTSAQKNPTAFYLCASSRGTRDSNQPQHFGDGTRLSIL.

The chain carries TRBV5-6 and TRBJ2-2; 7 bases align to TRBD1. The CDR3 is made up of 15 amino acids. The V segment lost 1 base and the J segment 3 bases; nucleotides outside the gene matches: 3. The germline gives CDR1 SGHDT, CDR2 YYEEEE. The CDR3 DNA is TGTGCCAGCAGCTTGTGGGACAGAGACACCGGGGAGCTGTTTTTT. Translation: CASSLWDRDTGELFF.

This clone has only one observation. V and J are TRBV28 and TRBJ2-1; possibly TRBD1 for D (5 bases). Germline V CDR1 and CDR2: MDHEN, SYDVKM. Trimming left V 6 bases short and J 8 bases short, with 20 bases between. This CDR3 is built from 15 residues. In DNA, the CDR3 is TGTGCCAGCAGACGGAAGCTCACCCAAGGGGATGAGCAGTTCTTC. Translating it yields CASRRKLTQGDEQFF.

The chain employs TRBV9 and TRBJ1-2, with 9 nucleotides matching TRBD1. Trimming at V came to 4 bases and at J to 6 bases, leaving 1 base not matched to a gene. The CDR3 has 12 amino acids. The V gene's germline CDR1 is SGDLS and CDR2 YYNGEE. CDR3 amino acids: CASSRDRDGYTF. The CDR3 coding sequence is TGTGCCAGCAGCCGGGACAGGGATGGCTACACCTTC.

This clone appeared once. The CDR3 protein is CASRDLAGNTEAFF. CDR3 nucleotide sequence: TGTGCCAGCAGGGATTTGGCAGGGAACACTGAAGCTTTCTTT. The chain joins TRBV9 to TRBJ1-1; no clear D gene. CDR3 length equals 14 residues. The V gene lost 5 bases and the J gene lost 1 base, with 12 bases spanning the gap. Per the germline V gene, CDR1 is SGDLS and CDR2 is YYNGEE.

The genes are TRBV6-6 and TRBJ1-2; maybe TRBD1 (5 bases). V was cut by 2 bases and J by 1 base, with 11 bases left in between. The CDR3 extends over 15 amino acids. The germline V gene encodes CDR1 MNHNY and CDR2 SVGAGI (reference sequence). The CDR3 protein is CASSYEGQGNYGYTF. The CDR3 coding sequence is TGTGCCAGCAGTTACGAAGGCCAGGGTAACTATGGCTACACCTTC.

As DNA, the CDR3 is TGTGCCAGCAGCAATAACGGGGGAACTGAAGCTTTCTTT. Protein sequence: CASSNNGGTEAFF. The chain combines TRBV5-5 with TRBJ1-1; D is perhaps TRBD1 (5 bases). In germline, CDR1 is SGHKS, CDR2 YYEKEE (reference sequence). The CDR3 spans 13 residues. Trimming pared 4 bases from V and 5 bases from J, leaving 12 bases between.

On this clone itself: One end of the junction is discordant with germline, which a read error may explain. The chain carries TRBV10-3 and TRBJ1-3; no clear D. The V gene's germline CDR1 is ENHRY and CDR2 SYGVKD. This CDR3 comprises 12 residues. In DNA, the CDR3 is TGTGCCATCAGTGGAGAGGGCGTCGTGCGTGATTTT. This sequence encodes CAISGEGVVRDF.

CDR3 sequence: CASSLARSLRRHNEQFF. The CDR3 region has the DNA TGTGCCAGCAGCTTAGCCCGTAGCCTCCGGAGGCACAATGAGCAGTTCTTC. The rearrangement links TRBV7-6 to TRBJ2-1; a possible D gene is TRBD2 (5 bases). Germline V gene sequence: CDR1 SGHVS, CDR2 FNYEAQ. V lost 0 bases and J 5 bases, leaving 17 bases between the germline ends. There are 17 residues in the CDR3.

The V and J genes are TRBV6-5 and TRBJ2-7; TRBD1 is a possible D gene (6 bases). Trimming took off 0 bases at V and 9 bases at J, with 12 bases between the two ends. The CDR3 spans 13 residues. Germline loops: CDR1 MNHEY, CDR2 SVGAGI. CDR3 sequence: CASSYSTGGGQYF. CDR3 DNA sequence: TGTGCCAGCAGTTACTCGACAGGTGGTGGGCAGTACTTC.

The chain recombines TRBV5-4 with TRBJ1-2; D might be TRBD1 (5 bases). This CDR3 has 16 amino acids. The germline gives CDR1 SGHNT, CDR2 YYREEE (reference sequence). V dropped 9 bases and J dropped 8 bases, with 29 bases sitting between them. CDR3 coding DNA: TGTGCCACCTGGGACCGGGACCATAATTGGGGAGGCGGCTACACCTTC. Protein: CATWDRDHNWGGGYTF.

This chain connects TRBV14 to TRBJ2-7; D possibly corresponds to TRBD2 (6 bases). The CDR3 spans 17 residues. Germline lookup yields CDR1 SGHDN and CDR2 FVKESK. V was pared by 0 bases and J by 7 bases, with 22 bases between. CDR3 protein: CASSQDWGTGPAGEQYF. The CDR3 DNA sequence: TGTGCCAGCAGCCAAGATTGGGGGACCGGCCCCGCGGGGGAGCAGTACTTC.

The J gene is TRBJ2-3, the V gene TRBV9; unclear D gene. CDR3 size: 15 residues. The V end was cut by 5 bases, the J end by 2 bases, with 15 bases between. CDR1 and CDR2 (germline): SGDLS, YYNGEE. The CDR3 loop is CASSIDLRNTDTQYF. CDR3 in DNA: TGTGCCAGCAGTATTGACTTACGGAACACAGATACGCAGTATTTT.

The chain links TRBV7-9 to TRBJ1-6; 8 nucleotides align to TRBD1. Trimming took 6 bases from V and 9 from J; bases not matched to a gene: 1. This CDR3 region has 12 residues. Germline V gene lookup returns CDR1 SEHNR and CDR2 FQNEAQ (reference sequence). The CDR3 loop is CASRGQGSPLHF. The CDR3 DNA sequence: TGTGCCAGCAGAGGACAGGGTTCACCCCTCCACTTT.

The chain carries TRBV5-1 and TRBJ2-7; D perhaps matches TRBD1 (6 bases). The CDR3 length is 14 residues. Trimming pared 3 bases from V and 0 bases from J, leaving 10 bases between. Per the germline V gene, CDR1 is SGHRS and CDR2 is YFSETQ. The CDR3 DNA sequence: TGCGCCAGCAGCTCGACAGGCAACTCCTACGAGCAGTACTTC. Encoded protein: CASSSTGNSYEQYF.

This chain uses TRBV6-5 with TRBJ1-4, with D possibly matching TRBD1 (5 bases). Trimming stripped 4 bases from V and 3 bases from J, with 9 bases between. This CDR3 is built from 14 residues. CDR1 and CDR2 (germline): MNHEY, SVGAGI. CDR3 sequence reads: CASSSGWANEKLFF. CDR3 DNA sequence: TGTGCCAGCAGTTCAGGGTGGGCTAATGAAAAACTGTTTTTT.